These 15 T cell receptor beta chains were sequenced from one sample in a study of cytomegalovirus exposure and HLA in healthy donors. 60 Vbeta and 13 Jbeta primers were used in PCR. Data came from immunoSEQ multiplex PCR; TCRdb stores just in-frame clones and leaves some out. The table records around 180,000 clones, about three quarters of them present only once. Source material: PBMCs. The receptors were sampled from a girl between 10 and 17 years old in good health and CMV-seronegative.

This clone appeared a single time. This rearrangement joins TRBV7-3 to TRBJ2-1; D is ambiguous. The germline gives CDR1 SGHTA, CDR2 FQGTGA. The V end was cut by 0 bases, the J end by 6 bases, with 12 bases between. The CDR3 has 15 amino acids. In nucleotides, the CDR3 is TGTGCCAGCAGCTTAACTCCGTCTATCCCCAATGAGCAGTTCTTC. It encodes CASSLTPSIPNEQFF.

This chain links TRBV5-1 with TRBJ2-5; TRBD1 matches at 7 bases. Trimming at V came to 4 bases and at J to 1 base, leaving 1 base not matched to a gene. Per germline, CDR1 SGHRS and CDR2 YFSETQ. This CDR3 contains 13 residues. The CDR3 region has the DNA TGCGCCAGCAGCCGGGACAGCCAAGAGACCCAGTACTTC. It yields the protein CASSRDSQETQYF.

V and J are TRBV2 and TRBJ1-6; the D gene is possibly TRBD1 (5 bases). Germline CDR1 reads SNHLY; CDR2 reads FYNNEI. The CDR3 loop spans 14 amino acids. The germline V and J ends were trimmed by 7 bases and 11 bases, with 18 bases remaining between them. In DNA form, the CDR3 reads TGTGCCAGCAACACCGGGGGGGGAGTAACACCCCTCCACTTT. Protein sequence: CASNTGGGVTPLHF. Drawing the rest from reference TRBV2 and TRBJ1-6, the complete variable domain is EPEVTQTPSHQVTQMGQEVILRCVPISNHLYFYWYRQILGQKVEFLVSFYNNEISEKSEIFDDQFSVERPDGSNFTLKIRSTKLEDSAMYFCASNTGGGVTPLHFGNGTRLTVT.

V and J are TRBV6-5 and TRBJ2-1; D gene unclear. V lost 6 bases, J lost 5 bases, and 8 bases lay in between. In germline, CDR1 is MNHEY, CDR2 SVGAGI. The CDR3 length is 12 residues. The chain's CDR3 is CASSPPNNEQFF. CDR3 bases: TGTGCCAGCAGCCCCCCAAACAATGAGCAGTTCTTC.

In DNA form, the CDR3 reads TGCGCCAGCAGCCAAGATCAGATCCAGGGTTCCTACGAGCAGTACTTC. This encodes CASSQDQIQGSYEQYF. The rearrangement joins TRBV4-1 to TRBJ2-7; D is possibly TRBD1 (5 bases). Germline CDR1 is MGHRA and CDR2 is YSYEKL. The CDR3 has 16 amino acids. The germline V and J ends were trimmed by 0 bases and 1 base, with 13 bases remaining between them.

As to this clone: At one end the junction does not follow the germline gene, possibly because of a read error. CDR3 in DNA: TGTGCCAGCACCCCACCCACTAGCGGGGGGTCAAGGGGTTTT. It yields the protein CASTPPTSGGSRGF. The chain combines TRBV7-9 with TRBJ2-3, with 12 bases fitting TRBD2. CDR1 is SEHNR and CDR2 is FQNEAQ in the germline V gene (reference sequence). CDR3 size: 14 residues.

This chain joins TRBV12-5 and TRBJ1-5; 7 bases align to TRBD1. There are 16 residues in the CDR3. V was clipped by 5 bases and J by 3 bases; unmatched bases: 10. Germline V gene lookup returns CDR1 LGHNT and CDR2 FRNRAP. CDR3: CASGPNNRGSNQPQHF. CDR3 sequence (DNA): TGTGCTAGTGGTCCGAATAACAGGGGCTCCAATCAGCCCCAGCATTTT.

This chain connects TRBV6-4 to TRBJ2-3; tentative D call: TRBD2 (7 bases). CDR1 is MRHNA, CDR2 SNTAGT, per germline. This CDR3 has 14 amino acids. Trimming removed 3 bases at V and 6 bases at J, with 13 bases between. CDR3 region: CASSERGGADTQYF. In nucleotides, the CDR3 is TGTGCCAGCAGTGAAAGGGGGGGGGCCGATACGCAGTATTTT.

J is TRBJ2-2 and V is TRBV4-2, with D tentatively TRBD1 (5 bases). CDR1 and CDR2 (germline): LGHNA, YNFKEQ. V lost 4 bases, J lost 5 bases, and 20 bases lay in between. The CDR3 spans 17 residues. The CDR3 loop is CASSRGPDGRTTGELFF. As DNA, the CDR3 is TGTGCCAGCAGCCGAGGCCCGGACGGAAGGACAACCGGGGAGCTGTTTTTT.

This clone was observed a single time. CDR3 loop: CASSSTGGENIQYF. The CDR3 coding sequence is TGTGCCAGCAGCTCGACAGGGGGCGAAAACATTCAGTACTTC. This chain uses TRBV5-6 with TRBJ2-4; TRBD1 matches 10 bases. From germline, CDR1 is SGHDT and CDR2 YYEEEE. V dropped 3 bases and J dropped 5; count of bases not matched to a gene: 2. The CDR3 sequence is 14 residues long.

The CDR3 bases are TGTGCCAGCAGTACCGCAGGGGTACGTGTGGGCACTGAAGCTTTCTTT. Protein product: CASSTAGVRVGTEAFF. The chain is built from TRBV2 and TRBJ1-1; D may be TRBD1 (6 bases). V was cut by 5 bases and J by 4 bases, with 20 bases left in between. The CDR3 is 16 amino acids. CDR1 SNHLY and CDR2 FYNNEI come from the germline V gene.

CDR3 region: CASRRRGDKGSPLHF. The CDR3 DNA sequence: TGTGCCAGCAGACGACGAGGGGACAAGGGATCACCCCTCCACTTT. The rearrangement joins TRBV7-3 to TRBJ1-6, with a tentative D call TRBD1 (6 bases). Trimming pared 6 bases from V and 10 bases from J, leaving 19 bases between. The CDR3 runs 15 residues. The germline CDR1 and CDR2 sequences are SGHTA and FQGTGA.

J is TRBJ2-7 and V is TRBV7-9; D unclear. The CDR3 has 12 amino acids. The germline gives CDR1 SEHNR, CDR2 FQNEAQ (reference sequence). V gave up 1 base and J gave up 6 bases, with 7 bases separating them. The CDR3 DNA is TGTGCCAGCAGCTTAGATTCTCCCGAGCAGTACTTC. Residues: CASSLDSPEQYF.

This rearrangement joins TRBV5-1 to TRBJ2-3, with 8 bases aligning to TRBD2. The CDR3 sequence is 15 residues long. V gave up 7 bases and J gave up 2 bases; unmatched junction bases: 9. In germline, CDR1 is SGHRS, CDR2 YFSETQ. In DNA form, the CDR3 reads TGCGCCAGCCTTAGCGGGGTTCTTTACACAGATACGCAGTATTTT. Protein: CASLSGVLYTDTQYF.

V usage is TRBV23-1 and J usage is TRBJ1-5, with TRBD1 matching 9 bases. TRBV23-1 is labeled an ORF, and its function is uncertain. With 3 bases clipped from V and 7 bases from J, the junction kept 10 bases outside the gene matches. CDR3 length equals 16 residues. CDR3 sequence reads: CASSHLGTGNSQPQHF. Written as DNA, the CDR3 is TGCGCCAGCAGTCACCTAGGGACAGGGAATTCCCAGCCCCAGCATTTT.